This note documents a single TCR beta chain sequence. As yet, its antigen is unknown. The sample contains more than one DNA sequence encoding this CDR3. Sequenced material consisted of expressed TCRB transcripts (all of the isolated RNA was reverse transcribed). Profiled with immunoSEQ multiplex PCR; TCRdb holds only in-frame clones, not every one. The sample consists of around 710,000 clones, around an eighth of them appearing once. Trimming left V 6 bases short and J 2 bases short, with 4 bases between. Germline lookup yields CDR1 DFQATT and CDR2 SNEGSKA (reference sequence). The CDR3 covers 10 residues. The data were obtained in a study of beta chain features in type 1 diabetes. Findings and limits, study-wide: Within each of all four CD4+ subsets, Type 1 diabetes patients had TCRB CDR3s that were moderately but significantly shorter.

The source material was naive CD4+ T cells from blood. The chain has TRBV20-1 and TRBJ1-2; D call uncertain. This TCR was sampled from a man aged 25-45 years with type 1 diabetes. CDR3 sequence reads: CSAQNYGYTF. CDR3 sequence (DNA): TGCAGTGCCCAAAACTATGGCTACACCTTC.